This T cell receptor beta chain was documented in a study of blood T cells in healthy people across ages (dated by TCRdb to the mid-2010s). For context, the study as a whole: Template switching captured roughly one uniquely barcoded TCR beta cDNA molecule per two T cells in model experiments. The study measured age-related changes in TCR beta repertoire diversity using deep sequencing normalized with unique cDNA molecular identifiers. The donors were split into four age groups: young (average about 16 years), middle-aged (39), aged (more than 60) and long-lived (approximately 80). To avoid experimental bias, donors of different ages were distributed randomly across sequencing lanes. Using the same blood draw, the study looked at two additional independent replicas of 1 million unique cDNA reads for two donors, one aged 18 to 30 and the other aged 80 or older. The research as a whole found: Since profiling was done on bulk unsorted PBMCs, naive and antigen-experienced compartments could not be conclusively compared. A strong correlation was found between observed TCR beta diversity and the percentage of naive T cells measured by flow cytometry. As age increased, observed TCR beta diversity per million T cells dropped in a roughly linear way, and a significant reduction was already evident by age around 41. Donor CMV infection status was unknown, potentially confounding age-related changes in expanded clonotypes. Compared with the aged group, the long-lived group had more naive CD4+ T cells, fewer expanded clones and increased TCR diversity, suggesting age selection. Estimates of total diversity from one million sequenced T cells were regarded as lower bounds and underestimates.

As concerns this clonotype: The antigen it binds to is not known. Nothing much larger sits one base from this clone, and base qualities are not available.

From a lookup of the germline V gene, CDR1 and CDR2 are SGHAT and FQNNGV. Inclusive of the bounding cysteine and phenylalanine, the CDR3 is 17 residues long. Of the read, only the CDR3 DNA is kept; its 51 bases are in frame from base 1. Compared with germline, V lacks 5 bases and J lacks 0 bases; bases without a gene match: 7. The roughly 39 donors, aged about 6 to 95 years, were systemically healthy Caucasian individuals from Russia. Roughly 11 milliliters of peripheral blood were drawn from each donor into EDTA-treated Vacutainer tubes. Ficoll-Paque density-gradient centrifugation was used to isolate PBMCs, with at least 6 million obtained per sample. Trizol reagent was used to extract total RNA from PBMCs, with at least 5 micrograms per sample. For every donor, flow cytometry on a PBMC aliquot measured the percentage of naive CD45RAhigh/CD27high T cells. Receptors were amplified or captured by 5' RACE. The listed sequencing device is Illumina HiSeq 2500. A second 7 to 11 cycle PCR used a sample-barcoded 5' primer and a J-beta primer mix. A unique molecular identifier was introduced onto each TCR beta cDNA molecule by a template-switch 5' adaptor carrying 12 random nucleotides. At least 2.5 million CDR3-containing paired-end reads were obtained from each sample. First-strand cDNA synthesis was performed from all RNA using the Mint cDNA synthesis kit, with priming by a TRBC-specific oligonucleotide. Following uracil-DNA glycosylase treatment, a first 18-cycle PCR with universal primers M1SS and BC2_uni_R was performed on all cDNA. Per the original workflow: For normalization, 1 million high-quality reads were randomly selected from each sample, with every read carrying a distinct molecular identifier. Reads with shared molecular identifiers were discarded instead of being binned into consensus sequences. CDR3 identification, clonotype clustering and error correction used MiTCR with a Q25 quality threshold and the strictest error-elimination algorithm. Lower-bound total TCR beta diversity was estimated with a nonparametric unseen species model using Euler transformation. TCRdb handled the public reads itself, with Q25 trimming in fastp and clone calling in MiXCR, and kept productive beta chains. Merged by CDR3 protein, the rows form single entries marked with the most common genes and DNA. The V and J calls reflect TCRdb's pipeline rather than the authors' work. Present in this sample are around 1,500,000 distinct CDR3 sequences, about 30% of which were seen just once. The biggest ten clones account for 7% to 9% of the sample.

The sample comprised blood. The sequence was obtained from a woman under 40 in good health. Recombination joined TRBV11-2 with TRBJ2-6; 7 middle bases align to TRBD1. The CDR3 protein sequence reads: CASSTSSGGSGANVLTF. DNA sequence: TGTGCCAGCAGCACATCATCAGGGGGCTCTGGGGCCAACGTCCTGACTTTC. The reference TRBV11-2 and TRBJ2-6 proteins fill in what lies around the CDR3, so the full variable domain reads EAGVAQSPRYKIIEKRQSVAFWCNPISGHATLYWYQQILGQGPKLLIQFQNNGVVDDSQLPKDRFSAERLKGVDSTLKIQPAKLEDSAVYLCASSTSSGGSGANVLTFGAGSRLTVL.